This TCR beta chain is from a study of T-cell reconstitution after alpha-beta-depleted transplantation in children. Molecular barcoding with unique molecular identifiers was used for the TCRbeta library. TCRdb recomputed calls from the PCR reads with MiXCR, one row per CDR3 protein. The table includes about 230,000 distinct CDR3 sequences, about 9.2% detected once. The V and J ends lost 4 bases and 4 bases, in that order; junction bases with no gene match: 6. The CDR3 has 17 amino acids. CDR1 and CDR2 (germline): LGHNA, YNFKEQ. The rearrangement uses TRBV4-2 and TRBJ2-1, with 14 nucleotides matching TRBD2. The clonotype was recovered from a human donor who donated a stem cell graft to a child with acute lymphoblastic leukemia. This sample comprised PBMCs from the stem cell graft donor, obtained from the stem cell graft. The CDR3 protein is CASSLGLAGGTYNEQFF. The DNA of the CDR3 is TGTGCCAGCAGCCTCGGACTAGCGGGGGGCACTTACAATGAGCAGTTCTTC.